These 17 T cell receptor beta chains were sequenced from one sample in a study of CD8+ T cells in alopecia areata. cDNA prepared by RNA extraction and subsequent reverse transcription served as the template for sequencing. Generated by immunoSEQ multiplex PCR, the TCRdb table keeps only in-frame clones and is missing some. The sample records about 140,000 clones, 80% to 90% being singletons. The treatment here: oral pan-JAK inhibitor, 5-10 mg twice daily. Sequencing used CD8+ T cells sorted from blood, obtained at week 4, from a patient treated with tofacitinib. All receptors come from a human donor with alopecia areata.

The chain combines TRBV5-1 with TRBJ2-1; no clear D. This CDR3 is built from 11 residues. V was shortened by 3 bases and J by 16 bases, with 14 bases between the two germline ends. CDR1 and CDR2 from the germline V gene are SGHRS and YFSETQ. CDR3 sequence: CASSSDLFHFF. The CDR3 nucleotides read TGCGCCAGCAGCTCGGACCTATTCCACTTCTTC.

The chain carries TRBV11-2 and TRBJ1-1; no clear D. The CDR3 length is 13 residues. Trimming cost V 5 bases and J 4 bases, with 11 bases left between them. CDR1 SGHAT and CDR2 FQNNGV come from the germline V gene. CDR3 residues: CASSRTRGTEAFF. CDR3 nucleotides: TGTGCCAGCAGCCGAACCCGAGGCACTGAAGCTTTCTTT. The whole variable domain, filled in from reference TRBV11-2 and TRBJ1-1, reads EAGVAQSPRYKIIEKRQSVAFWCNPISGHATLYWYQQILGQGPKLLIQFQNNGVVDDSQLPKDRFSAERLKGVDSTLKIQPAKLEDSAVYLCASSRTRGTEAFFGQGTRLTVV.

The chain links TRBV7-2 to TRBJ2-3; 7 bases line up with TRBD2. CDR3 length: 16 amino acids. Germline CDR1 is SGHTA and CDR2 is FQGNSA. The J segment lost 4 bases and the V segment lost 4 bases, leaving 11 bases of the junction unmatched. This chain's CDR3 is CASSSIGGLVSDTQYF. CDR3 DNA sequence: TGTGCCAGCAGCTCGATAGGAGGACTAGTCTCAGATACGCAGTATTTT.

This chain uses TRBV29-1 with TRBJ2-2, with TRBD1 identical over 8 bases. Germline CDR1 SQVTM, CDR2 ANQGSEA. V was pared by 4 bases and J by 6 bases, with 4 bases of the junction left unmatched. This CDR3 comprises 13 residues. The chain's CDR3 is CSVAHRGSGELFF. CDR3 bases: TGCAGCGTTGCGCACAGGGGGTCCGGGGAGCTGTTTTTT.

V is TRBV7-9 and J is TRBJ2-5; the D gene is possibly TRBD1 (5 bases). V dropped 4 bases and J dropped 0 bases, with 12 bases sitting between them. Germline V gene sequence: CDR1 SEHNR, CDR2 FQNEAQ (reference sequence). The CDR3 extends over 15 amino acids. The CDR3 sequence is CASSSPQTDQETQYF. The CDR3 DNA reads as TGTGCCAGCAGCTCCCCCCAGACAGACCAAGAGACCCAGTACTTC.

This chain joins TRBV29-1 and TRBJ2-7, with unresolved D. Germline V CDR1 and CDR2: SQVTM, ANQGSEA. The CDR3 spans 13 residues. Deletions cut 3 bases from V and 3 bases from J, with 12 bases between. The CDR3 DNA follows: TGCAGCGTTGATATAGTGGGGTACTACGAGCAGTACTTC. As protein: CSVDIVGYYEQYF.

The chain recombines TRBV6-1 with TRBJ2-7; D may be TRBD1 (6 bases). With 4 bases removed from V and 0 bases from J, the gap between germline ends came to 10 bases. Germline assignment: CDR1 MNHNS and CDR2 SASEGT. This CDR3 region has 14 residues. The CDR3 coding sequence is TGTGCCAGCAGTGGGGGGCTCCGCTCCTACGAGCAGTACTTC. Translating gives CASSGGLRSYEQYF.

The chain links TRBV6-1 to TRBJ2-2, with D possibly TRBD1 on 7 matching bases. CDR1 is MNHNS and CDR2 is SASEGT in the germline V gene. CDR3 length: 17 residues. V lost 0 bases, J lost 9 bases, and 20 bases lay in between. CDR3 nucleotide sequence: TGTGCCAGCAGTGAAGCGGGGGTGACTAGGACAGGCCGGGAGCTGTTTTTT. Translation gives CASSEAGVTRTGRELFF.

The chain links TRBV5-4 to TRBJ2-6; 7 bases agree with TRBD1. The CDR3 loop spans 17 amino acids. Germline assignment: CDR1 SGHNT and CDR2 YYREEE (reference sequence). Germline trimming cut 2 bases from V and 1 base from J; bases unmatched to any gene: 6. The CDR3 region is CASSFGDSASGANVLTF. CDR3 bases: TGTGCCAGCAGCTTCGGGGACAGCGCTTCTGGGGCCAACGTCCTGACTTTC.

The genes are TRBV6-5 and TRBJ2-1; 7 bases align to TRBD1. Germline CDR1 MNHEY, CDR2 SVGAGI. V was pared by 10 bases and J by 5 bases, with 11 bases of the junction left unmatched. This CDR3 has 14 residues. The CDR3, as DNA: TGTGCCATCCAACAGGGGCAATACAACAATGAGCAGTTCTTC. Amino acid sequence: CAIQQGQYNNEQFF.

The chain carries TRBV7-6 and TRBJ2-5; TRBD1 matches at 9 bases. The germline V gene encodes CDR1 SGHVS and CDR2 FNYEAQ. The CDR3 is made up of 15 amino acids. With V trimmed by 2 bases and J by 5 bases, 6 bases remained unmatched. CDR3 in amino acids: CASSLRTGVDETQYF. Here the CDR3 DNA reads TGTGCCAGCAGCTTAAGGACAGGGGTTGATGAGACCCAGTACTTC.

The CDR3 here is CSVEDQGLQSSYNEQFF. The CDR3 DNA sequence: TGCAGCGTTGAAGATCAAGGCCTCCAGTCCTCCTACAATGAGCAGTTCTTC. The V and J genes are TRBV29-1 and TRBJ2-1; D gene unclear. The CDR3 consists of 17 residues. Germline assignment: CDR1 SQVTM and CDR2 ANQGSEA. Trimming left V 0 bases short and J 0 bases short, with 15 bases between.

This chain connects TRBV2 to TRBJ2-7, with TRBD2 matching over 10 bases. Germline CDR1 and CDR2: SNHLY and FYNNEI. The CDR3 totals 15 residues. V lost 2 bases and J lost 2; bases outside the gene matches: 3. Here the CDR3 reads CASSERAGGTYEQYF. CDR3 bases: TGTGCCAGCAGTGAAAGAGCGGGGGGGACCTACGAGCAGTACTTC. Supplemented by reference TRBV2 and TRBJ2-7, the full variable domain reads EPEVTQTPSHQVTQMGQEVILRCVPISNHLYFYWYRQILGQKVEFLVSFYNNEISEKSEIFDDQFSVERPDGSNFTLKIRSTKLEDSAMYFCASSERAGGTYEQYFGPGTRLTVT.

This clone was seen a handful of times. V and J are TRBV29-1 and TRBJ2-5; no clear D gene. The V end lost 1 base, the J end lost 4 bases, and 16 bases lay between the germline ends. The length of the CDR3 is 15 residues. Germline V gene sequence: CDR1 SQVTM, CDR2 ANQGSEA. The CDR3: CSVEGSRVETETQYF. The DNA of the CDR3 is TGCAGCGTTGAAGGGTCCCGGGTAGAAACAGAGACCCAGTACTTC. Complete variable domain (other parts from reference TRBV29-1 and TRBJ2-5): SAVISQKPSRDICQRGTSLTIQCQVDSQVTMMFWYRQQPGQSLTLIATANQGSEATYESGFVIDKFPISRPNLTFSTLTVSNMSPEDSSIYLCSVEGSRVETETQYFGPGTRLLVL.

J is TRBJ2-5 and V is TRBV6-5; 7 bases are a match to TRBD1. CDR1 is MNHEY and CDR2 is SVGAGI in the germline V gene. V was clipped by 8 bases and J by 5 bases; unmatched bases: 14. The CDR3 is 15 amino acids. CDR3 sequence: CASLRQGSQGETQYF. CDR3 coding DNA: TGTGCCAGCCTGCGACAGGGATCTCAGGGGGAGACCCAGTACTTC.

This clone was counted only a few times. This rearrangement joins TRBV11-2 to TRBJ2-7; D is undetermined. There are 13 residues in the CDR3. Trimming cost V 4 bases and J 2 bases, with 9 bases left between them. Germline V gene sequence: CDR1 SGHAT, CDR2 FQNNGV. CDR3 nucleotide sequence: TGTGCCAGCAGCTCGGACGGAACCTACGAGCAGTACTTC. Its protein is CASSSDGTYEQYF.

The chain carries TRBV15 and TRBJ1-1; a weak D match, TRBD1 (5 bases). CDR1 and CDR2 (germline): LNHNV, YYDKDF (reference sequence). This CDR3 has 15 amino acids. Trimming removed 0 bases from V and 2 bases from J, with 10 bases in between. The CDR3 sequence is CATSRDGTVNTEAFF. CDR3 coding DNA: TGTGCCACCAGCAGAGATGGGACGGTCAACACTGAAGCTTTCTTT. The full variable domain, its missing parts supplied by reference TRBV15 and TRBJ1-1, is DAMVIQNPRYQVTQFGKPVTLSCSQTLNHNVMYWYQQKSSQAPKLLFHYYDKDFNNEADTPDNFQSRRPNTSFCFLDIRSPGLGDTAMYLCATSRDGTVNTEAFFGQGTRLTVV.